This TCR beta chain stems from a study of OX40 agonist ivuxolimab in advanced cancers. Background on the study: Every 2 weeks, ivuxolimab was infused into the patients intravenously at between 0.01 and 10 mg/kg. Whole-study findings and limits: Clonal expansion was seen in CD4+ and CD8+ blood T cells by week 6 at 0.1 to 3.0 mg/kg. More expanded clones were found, on average, in CD8+ than in CD4+ T cells.

The V end was cut by 8 bases, the J end by 1 base, with 17 bases between. The CDR3 is 16 residues long. CDR1 is LNHDA and CDR2 is SQIVND in the germline V gene (reference sequence). With regard to this clone: Antigen specificity is unknown.

Produced via immunoSEQ multiplex PCR; TCRdb's table is partial and in-frame only. Of fewer than 75,000 clones in the sample, about 87% were seen once. This receptor was identified in an adult with an advanced solid tumor such as melanoma, head and neck, liver or kidney cancer. This specimen consisted of CD4+ or CD8+ T cells sorted from blood, obtained in a trial of the OX40 agonist ivuxolimab. The J gene is TRBJ1-4, the V gene TRBV19; TRBD1 might be the D (5 bases). The CDR3: CASAPRGGRTNEKLFF. As DNA, the CDR3 is TGTGCCAGTGCCCCCCGGGGGGGAAGAACTAATGAAAAACTGTTTTTT. Combining the CDR3 with reference TRBV19 and TRBJ1-4 gives the whole variable domain DGGITQSPKYLFRKEGQNVTLSCEQNLNHDAMYWYRQDPGQGLRLIYYSQIVNDFQKGDIAEGYSVSREKKESFPLTVTSAQKNPTAFYLCASAPRGGRTNEKLFFGSGTQLSVL.